Following are 9 T cell receptor beta chains from one sample sequenced in a study of blood T cells in healthy people across ages. A second PCR, run for roughly 6 to 11 cycles, used a sample-barcoded 5' primer plus a J-beta primer mix. TCRdb recomputed calls from the 5' RACE reads with MiXCR, one row per CDR3 protein. The sample holds over 1,200,000 distinct CDR3 sequences, almost 60% seen once. Sequences were obtained from blood. The receptor set was obtained from a man aged 18 to 29 in good health.

The chain links TRBV6-6 to TRBJ2-1, with 7 bases that match TRBD2. The germline V gene has CDR1 MNHNY and CDR2 SVGAGI (reference sequence). There are 13 residues in the CDR3. Losses at the gene ends were 2 bases for V and 6 bases for J; bases not matched to a gene: 1. This CDR3 reads CASSYPGGNEQFF. Written as DNA, the CDR3 is TGTGCCAGCAGTTACCCGGGGGGCAATGAGCAGTTCTTC.

This clonotype was observed a handful of times. This chain joins TRBV12-3 or TRBV12-4 and TRBJ2-5; no firm D call. The CDR3 is 11 residues long. The V end was cut by 4 bases, the J end by 4 bases, with 4 bases between. This CDR3 reads CASSSIETQYF. Written as DNA, the CDR3 is TGTGCCAGCAGTTCGATAGAGACCCAGTACTTC.

With regard to this clonotype: A read error may account for a junction end that differs from germline. The chain couples TRBV27 to TRBJ1-1, with no clear D. CDR3 length: 14 amino acids. Germline lookup yields CDR1 MNHEY and CDR2 SMNVEV (reference sequence). CDR3 in DNA: TGTGCCAGCAGTTTAGCCAGCCAGAACACTAAAGCTTTCTTT. It codes for CASSLASQNTKAFF.

V and J are TRBV5-5 and TRBJ2-1; 7 bases fit TRBD1. CDR1 SGHKS and CDR2 YYEKEE come from the germline V gene (reference sequence). The CDR3 extends over 16 amino acids. J gave up 3 bases and V 0 bases, and 6 bases lay outside the gene matches. The CDR3 here is CASSLGAGTDYNEQFF. Here the CDR3 DNA reads TGTGCCAGCAGCTTGGGGGCCGGGACAGACTACAATGAGCAGTTCTTC.

The chain joins TRBV20-1 to TRBJ1-1, with D perhaps matching TRBD1 (6 bases). The CDR3 loop spans 13 amino acids. Trimming removed 6 bases from V and 7 bases from J, with 18 bases in between. Looked up from germline, CDR1 is DFQATT and CDR2 is SNEGSKA (reference sequence). CDR3 residues: CSARTGEGVEAFF. CDR3 nucleotides: TGCAGTGCCCGCACCGGGGAGGGGGTTGAAGCTTTCTTT.

V and J are TRBV27 and TRBJ2-7; D uncertain. The CDR3 spans 16 residues. The germline CDR1 and CDR2 sequences are MNHEY and SMNVEV (reference sequence). Trimming removed 3 bases from V and 2 bases from J, with 17 bases in between. The chain's CDR3 is CASSLTWAGRTYEQYF. CDR3 DNA sequence: TGTGCCAGCAGTTTGACTTGGGCCGGCCGGACCTACGAGCAGTACTTC.

The V call is TRBV11-2, the J call TRBJ2-1; 11 bases match TRBD2. The J segment lost 8 bases and the V segment lost 4 bases, leaving 13 bases of the junction unmatched. This CDR3 is built from 17 residues. Germline assignment: CDR1 SGHAT and CDR2 FQNNGV. The CDR3 DNA is TGTGCCAGCAGCTGGAACGATATAGCGGGGGGGCCTGATGAGCAGTTCTTC. Protein product: CASSWNDIAGGPDEQFF.

Regarding this clonotype: One end of the junction varies from germline; a read error may be responsible. This sequence joins TRBV7-8 and TRBJ2-7; 8 bases map to TRBD2. There are 16 residues in the CDR3. CDR1 and CDR2 (germline): SGHVS, FQNEAQ. The CDR3 loop is CTSGLLSGRAHYEQYF. For the CDR3, the DNA is TGTACCAGCGGCCTCCTGAGCGGGAGAGCACACTACGAGCAGTACTTC. The entire variable domain, with the rest obtained from reference TRBV7-8 and TRBJ2-7, is as follows: GAGVSQSPRYKVAKRGQDVALRCDPISGHVSLFWYQQALGQGPEFLTYFQNEAQLDKSGLPSDRFFAERPEGSVSTLKIQRTQQEDSAVYLCTSGLLSGRAHYEQYFGPGTRLTVT.

The chain employs TRBV15 and TRBJ2-1; TRBD1 is a possible D gene (5 bases). The CDR3 sequence is 16 residues long. V lost 5 bases to trimming and J lost 6 bases, with 20 bases between them. In germline, CDR1 is LNHNV, CDR2 YYDKDF (reference sequence). The CDR3 reads CATSPRWNKGANEQFF. In DNA form, the CDR3 reads TGTGCCACCAGCCCCCGTTGGAACAAAGGGGCCAATGAGCAGTTCTTC.